This T cell receptor (beta chain) stems from a study of T cells in Graves' hyperthyroidism and ophthalmopathy. The study, taken as a whole, reports: Researchers found most expanded thyroid clonotypes above 0.001 in blood as well. Using 13 V-J features, a model discriminated ophthalmopathy from stable hyperthyroidism.

This clonotype was seen ten or more times. Its target is unknown. It was RNA transcripts that yielded the amplified TCR beta CDR3 regions. The HTBI primer set drove a first-round RT-PCR of the TCR CDR3. MiXCR was run by TCRdb on the multiplex PCR reads, yielding one entry per CDR3 protein. In the table there are 250,000 to 400,000 distinct CDR3 sequences, roughly 15% of which are singletons. Clinical Activity Scores of at least 3, NOSPECS grades of at least 4 and durations under 3 months characterized ophthalmopathy patients. PBMCs were sourced from more than 9 ml fresh peripheral blood. Sequencing used blood. The sequence was obtained from a woman in her thirties or forties with Graves' ophthalmopathy.

The CDR3 loop is CASSEGPGSYEQYF. CDR3 nucleotide sequence: TGTGCCAGCAGCGAGGGGCCGGGGTCCTACGAGCAGTACTTC. V and J are TRBV7-6 and TRBJ2-7, with D perhaps matching TRBD1 or TRBD2 (5 bases each). The CDR3 runs 14 residues. The germline V gene has CDR1 SGHVS and CDR2 FNYEAQ. The V and J ends lost 5 bases and 1 base respectively, with 12 bases between them.